This T cell receptor beta chain was found in a study of blood T cell repertoires in COVID-19. Germline V gene sequence: CDR1 LNHNV, CDR2 YYDKDF (reference sequence). This CDR3 has 19 residues. The V and J ends lost 3 bases and 0 bases, in that order; junction bases with no gene match: 11. Repertoires were generated with immunoSEQ multiplex PCR, while TCRdb's copy carries only in-frame clones and drops some. The sample contains some 200,000 clones, 85% to 95% of which appear only once. What was sequenced was peripheral blood. The chain is built from TRBV15 and TRBJ1-5, with TRBD1 identical over 10 bases. This sequence was found in a man aged 25-45 years with COVID-19, enrolled during active disease. For the CDR3, the DNA is TGTGCCACCAGCAGCACTCGACAGGGGGCCTTTTATAGCAATCAGCCCCAGCATTTT. Translating gives CATSSTRQGAFYSNQPQHF.